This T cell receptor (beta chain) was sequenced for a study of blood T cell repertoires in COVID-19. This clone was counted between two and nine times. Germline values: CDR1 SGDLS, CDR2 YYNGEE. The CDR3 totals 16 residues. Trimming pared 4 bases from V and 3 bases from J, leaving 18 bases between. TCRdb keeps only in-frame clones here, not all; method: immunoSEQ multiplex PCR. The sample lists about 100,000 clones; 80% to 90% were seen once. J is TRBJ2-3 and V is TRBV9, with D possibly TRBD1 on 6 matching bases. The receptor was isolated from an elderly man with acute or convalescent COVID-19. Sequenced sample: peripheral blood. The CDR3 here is CASSPRGQGMTDTQYF. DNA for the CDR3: TGTGCCAGCAGCCCTCGAGGGCAGGGGATGACAGATACGCAGTATTTT. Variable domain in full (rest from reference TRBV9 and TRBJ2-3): DSGVTQTPKHLITATGQRVTLRCSPRSGDLSVYWYQQSLDQGLQFLIQYYNGEERAKGNILERFSAQQFPDLHSELNLSSLELGDSALYFCASSPRGQGMTDTQYFGPGTRLTVL.